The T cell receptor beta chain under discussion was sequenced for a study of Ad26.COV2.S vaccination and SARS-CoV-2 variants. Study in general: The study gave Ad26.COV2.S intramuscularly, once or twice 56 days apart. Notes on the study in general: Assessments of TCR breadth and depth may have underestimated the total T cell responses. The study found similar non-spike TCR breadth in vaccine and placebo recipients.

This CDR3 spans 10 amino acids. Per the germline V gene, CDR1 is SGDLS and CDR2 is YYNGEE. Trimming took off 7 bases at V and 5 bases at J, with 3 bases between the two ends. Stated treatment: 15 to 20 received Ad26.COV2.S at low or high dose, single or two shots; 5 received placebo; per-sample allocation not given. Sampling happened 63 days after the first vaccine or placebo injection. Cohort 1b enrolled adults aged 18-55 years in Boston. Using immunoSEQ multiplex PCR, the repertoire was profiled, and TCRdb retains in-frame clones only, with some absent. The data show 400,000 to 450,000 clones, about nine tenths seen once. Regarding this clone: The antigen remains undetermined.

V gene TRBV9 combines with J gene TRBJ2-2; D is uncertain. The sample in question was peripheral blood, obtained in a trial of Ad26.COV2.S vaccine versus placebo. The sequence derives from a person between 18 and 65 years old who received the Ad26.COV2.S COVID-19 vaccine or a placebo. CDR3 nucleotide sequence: TGTGCCAGCGGAACCGGGGAGCTGTTTTTT. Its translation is CASGTGELFF.